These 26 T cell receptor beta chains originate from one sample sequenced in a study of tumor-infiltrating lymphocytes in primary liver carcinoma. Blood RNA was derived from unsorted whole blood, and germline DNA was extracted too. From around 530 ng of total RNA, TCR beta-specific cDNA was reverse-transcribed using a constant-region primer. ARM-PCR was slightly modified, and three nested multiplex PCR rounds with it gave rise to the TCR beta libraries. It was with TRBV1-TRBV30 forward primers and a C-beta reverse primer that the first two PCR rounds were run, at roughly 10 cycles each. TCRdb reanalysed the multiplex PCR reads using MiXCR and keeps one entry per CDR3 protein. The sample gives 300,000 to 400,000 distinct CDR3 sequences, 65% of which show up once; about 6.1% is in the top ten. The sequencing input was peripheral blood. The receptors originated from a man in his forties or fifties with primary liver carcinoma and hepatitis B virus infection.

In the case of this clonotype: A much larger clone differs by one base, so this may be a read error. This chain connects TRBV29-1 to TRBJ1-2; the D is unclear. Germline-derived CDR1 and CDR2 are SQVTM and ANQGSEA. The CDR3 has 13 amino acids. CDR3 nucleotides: TGCAGCGCTGAAGGTGGGGATAACTATGGCTACACCTTC. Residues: CSAEGGDNYGYTF.

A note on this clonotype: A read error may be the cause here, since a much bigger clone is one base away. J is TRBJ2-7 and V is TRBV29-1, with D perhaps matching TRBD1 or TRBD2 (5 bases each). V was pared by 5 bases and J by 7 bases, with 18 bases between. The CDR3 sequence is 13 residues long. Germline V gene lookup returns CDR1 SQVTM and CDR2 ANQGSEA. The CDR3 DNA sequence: TGCAGCGTTAGACAAGGGGCCCCGGGAGAGCAGTACTTC. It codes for CSVRQGAPGEQYF.

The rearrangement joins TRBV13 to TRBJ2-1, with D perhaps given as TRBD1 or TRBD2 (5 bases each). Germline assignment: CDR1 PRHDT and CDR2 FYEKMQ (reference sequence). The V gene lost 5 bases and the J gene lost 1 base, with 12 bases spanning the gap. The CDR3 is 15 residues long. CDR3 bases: TGTGCCAGCAGCGCCCGGGACCTATCCTACAATGAGCAGTTCTTC. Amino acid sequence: CASSARDLSYNEQFF. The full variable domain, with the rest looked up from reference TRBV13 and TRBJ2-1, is AAGVIQSPRHLIKEKRETATLKCYPIPRHDTVYWYQQGPGQDPQFLISFYEKMQSDKGSIPDRFSAQQFSDYHSELNMSSLELGDSALYFCASSARDLSYNEQFFGPGTRLTVL.

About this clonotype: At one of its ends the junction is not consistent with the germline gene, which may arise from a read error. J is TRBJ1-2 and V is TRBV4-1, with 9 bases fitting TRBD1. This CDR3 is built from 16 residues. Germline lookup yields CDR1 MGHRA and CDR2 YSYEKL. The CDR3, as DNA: TGCTCCAGCAGCCAAGGCGGGACAGGGTCTAACTATGGCTACACCTTC. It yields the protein CSSSQGGTGSNYGYTF.

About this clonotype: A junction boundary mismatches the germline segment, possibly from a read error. The CDR3 loop reads CTSSFLAGGADTQYF. The CDR3, as DNA: TGTACCAGCAGCTTTTTGGCAGGAGGTGCGGATACGCAGTATTTT. The rearrangement links TRBV11-2 to TRBJ2-3; weak D call: TRBD2 (5 bases). CDR1 is SGHAT and CDR2 is FQNNGV in the germline V gene. There are 15 residues in the CDR3.

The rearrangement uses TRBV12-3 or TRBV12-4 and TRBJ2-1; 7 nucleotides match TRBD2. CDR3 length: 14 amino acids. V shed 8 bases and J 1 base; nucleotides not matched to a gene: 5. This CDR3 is CASAPAGSYNEQFF. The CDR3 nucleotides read TGTGCCAGCGCCCCAGCGGGATCCTACAATGAGCAGTTCTTC.

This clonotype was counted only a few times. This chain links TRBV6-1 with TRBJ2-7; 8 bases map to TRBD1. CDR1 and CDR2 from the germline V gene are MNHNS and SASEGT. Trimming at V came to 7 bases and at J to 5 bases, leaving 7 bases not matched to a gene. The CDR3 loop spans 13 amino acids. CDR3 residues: CASIVAGGNEQYF. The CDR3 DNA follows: TGTGCCAGCATCGTGGCAGGGGGCAACGAGCAGTACTTC.

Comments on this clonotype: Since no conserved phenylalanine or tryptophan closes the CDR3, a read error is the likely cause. The CDR3, as DNA: TGTGCCAGCAGCCTCCGGACTAGCGGGATTTGGGAGCTGTTTCTT. Amino acid sequence: CASSLRTSGIWELFL. This chain connects TRBV11-1 to TRBJ2-2, with TRBD2 identical over 12 bases. The CDR3 is 15 residues long. V was pared by 5 bases and J by 9 bases, with 7 bases of the junction left unmatched. From germline, CDR1 is SGHAT and CDR2 FQDESV (reference sequence).

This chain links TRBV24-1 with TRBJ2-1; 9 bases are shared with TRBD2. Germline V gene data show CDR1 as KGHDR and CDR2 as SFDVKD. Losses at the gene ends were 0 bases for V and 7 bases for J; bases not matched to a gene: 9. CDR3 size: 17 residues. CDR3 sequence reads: CATSDLQETSGINEQFF. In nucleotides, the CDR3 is TGTGCCACCAGTGATTTGCAAGAGACTAGCGGCATTAATGAGCAGTTCTTC.

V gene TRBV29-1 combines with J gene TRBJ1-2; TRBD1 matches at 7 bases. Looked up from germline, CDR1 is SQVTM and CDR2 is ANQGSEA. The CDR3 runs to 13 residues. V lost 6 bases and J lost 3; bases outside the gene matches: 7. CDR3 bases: TGCAGCGTGGGCCGGACAGGAGACTATGGCTACACCTTC. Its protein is CSVGRTGDYGYTF.

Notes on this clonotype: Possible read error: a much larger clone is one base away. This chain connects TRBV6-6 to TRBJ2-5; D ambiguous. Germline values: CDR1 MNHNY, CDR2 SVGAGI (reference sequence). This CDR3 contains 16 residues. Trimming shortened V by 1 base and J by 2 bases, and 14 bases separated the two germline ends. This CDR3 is CASSYLEPDRQETQYF. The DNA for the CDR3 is TGTGCCAGCAGTTACTTGGAGCCTGACCGACAAGAGACCCAGTACTTC.

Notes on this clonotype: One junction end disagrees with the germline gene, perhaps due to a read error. The CDR3 here is CASSLEWRGDYSGNAIYF. For the CDR3, the DNA is TGTGCCAGCAGCTTAGAATGGAGAGGGGATTACTCTGGAAACGCCATATATTTT. The rearrangement uses TRBV11-2 and TRBJ1-3; possible D gene TRBD1, 5 bases. The CDR3 spans 18 residues. Germline-derived CDR1 and CDR2 are SGHAT and FQNNGV.

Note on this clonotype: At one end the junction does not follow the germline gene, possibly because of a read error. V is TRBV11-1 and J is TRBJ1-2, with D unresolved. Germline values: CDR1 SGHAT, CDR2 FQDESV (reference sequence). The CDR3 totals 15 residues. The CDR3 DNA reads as TGTGCCAGCAGCTTAGCGGCCCAGTCAAACTATGGGTACACCTTC. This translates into CASSLAAQSNYGYTF. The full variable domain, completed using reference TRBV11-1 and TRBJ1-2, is EAEVAQSPRYKITEKSQAVAFWCDPISGHATLYWYRQILGQGPELLVQFQDESVVDDSQLPKDRFSAERLKGVDSTLKIQPAELGDSAMYLCASSLAAQSNYGYTFGSGTRLTVV.

In nucleotides, the CDR3 is TGCATCGTGGCTGATAGGAACCACCAAGAGACCCAGTACTTC. Translation: CIVADRNHQETQYF. The chain uses TRBV29-1 and TRBJ2-5; the D is unclear. CDR3 length: 14 amino acids. From germline, CDR1 is SQVTM and CDR2 ANQGSEA.

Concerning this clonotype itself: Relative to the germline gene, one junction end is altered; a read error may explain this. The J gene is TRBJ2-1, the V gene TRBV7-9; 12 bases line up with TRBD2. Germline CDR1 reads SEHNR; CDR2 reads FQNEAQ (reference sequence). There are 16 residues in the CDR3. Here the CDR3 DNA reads TGTGCCGGCAGCTTTATCGCTTCGGCTAGCGGGAGGGTTGAGTTCTTC. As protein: CAGSFIASASGRVEFF.

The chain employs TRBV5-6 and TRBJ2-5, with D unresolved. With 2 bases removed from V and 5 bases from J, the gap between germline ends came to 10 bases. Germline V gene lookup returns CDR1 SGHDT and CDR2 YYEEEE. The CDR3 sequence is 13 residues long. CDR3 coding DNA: TGTGCCAGCAGCTTCCCGCCCTGGGAGACCCAGTACTTC. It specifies CASSFPPWETQYF.

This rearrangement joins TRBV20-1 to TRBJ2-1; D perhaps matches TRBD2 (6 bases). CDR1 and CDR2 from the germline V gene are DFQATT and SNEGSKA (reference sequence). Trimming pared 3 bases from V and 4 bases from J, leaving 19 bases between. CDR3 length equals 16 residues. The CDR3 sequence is CSASRLVADYYNEQFF. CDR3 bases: TGCAGTGCTAGCCGCTTGGTAGCGGACTATTACAATGAGCAGTTCTTC.

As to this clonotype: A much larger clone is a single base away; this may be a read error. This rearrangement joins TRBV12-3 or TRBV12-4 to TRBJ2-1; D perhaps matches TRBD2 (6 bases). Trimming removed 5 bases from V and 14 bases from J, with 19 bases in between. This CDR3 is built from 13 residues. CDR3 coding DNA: TGTGCCAGCAGTCGAGATTCCGGGACTGGAAAGTTCTTC. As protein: CASSRDSGTGKFF.

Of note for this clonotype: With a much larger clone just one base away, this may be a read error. The CDR3 DNA reads as TGTGCCACCCTCGGACCTAGCGGGATGGCCGATGAGCAGTTCTTC. The encoded protein is CATLGPSGMADEQFF. The V call is TRBV6-1, the J call TRBJ2-1; TRBD2 matches 9 bases. V lost 10 bases, J lost 8 bases, and 15 bases stayed unmatched. The CDR3 contains 15 residues. Germline lookup yields CDR1 MNHNS and CDR2 SASEGT.

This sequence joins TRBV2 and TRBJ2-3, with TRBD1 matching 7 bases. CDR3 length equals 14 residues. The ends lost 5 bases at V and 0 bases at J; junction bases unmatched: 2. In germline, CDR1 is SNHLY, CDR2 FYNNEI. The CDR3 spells CASSTRGSTDTQYF. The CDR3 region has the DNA TGTGCCAGCAGTACCAGGGGGAGCACAGATACGCAGTATTTT. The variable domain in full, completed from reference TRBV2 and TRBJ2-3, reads EPEVTQTPSHQVTQMGQEVILRCVPISNHLYFYWYRQILGQKVEFLVSFYNNEISEKSEIFDDQFSVERPDGSNFTLKIRSTKLEDSAMYFCASSTRGSTDTQYFGPGTRLTVL.

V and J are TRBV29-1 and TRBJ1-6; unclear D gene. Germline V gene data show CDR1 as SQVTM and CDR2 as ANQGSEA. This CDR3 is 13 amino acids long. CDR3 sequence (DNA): TGCAGTGTTTCGGACGGCCTAAATTCACCCCTCCACTTT. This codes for CSVSDGLNSPLHF.

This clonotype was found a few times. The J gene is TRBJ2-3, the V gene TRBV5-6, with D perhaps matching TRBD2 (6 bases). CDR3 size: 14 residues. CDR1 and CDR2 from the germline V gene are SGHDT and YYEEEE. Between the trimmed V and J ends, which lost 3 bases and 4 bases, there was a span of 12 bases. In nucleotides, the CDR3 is TGTGCCAGCAGCTCTGGACTAATCGCAGATACGCAGTATTTT. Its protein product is CASSSGLIADTQYF.

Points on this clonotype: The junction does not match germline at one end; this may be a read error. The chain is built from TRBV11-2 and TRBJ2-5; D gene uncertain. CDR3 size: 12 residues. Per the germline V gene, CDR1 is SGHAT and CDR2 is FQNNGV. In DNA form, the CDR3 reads TGTGCTAGCAGCCCGATAGGAGAGACCCAGTACTTC. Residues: CASSPIGETQYF. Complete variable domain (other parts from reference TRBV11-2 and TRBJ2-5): EAGVAQSPRYKIIEKRQSVAFWCNPISGHATLYWYQQILGQGPKLLIQFQNNGVVDDSQLPKDRFSAERLKGVDSTLKIQPAKLEDSAVYLCASSPIGETQYFGPGTRLLVL.

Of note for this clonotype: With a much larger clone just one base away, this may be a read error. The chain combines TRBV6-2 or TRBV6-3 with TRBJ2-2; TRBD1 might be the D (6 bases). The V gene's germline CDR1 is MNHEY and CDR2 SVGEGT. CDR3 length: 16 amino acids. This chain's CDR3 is CASSYFLDRTTGEPFF. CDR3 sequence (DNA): TGTGCCAGCAGTTACTTCCTTGACAGGACCACCGGGGAGCCGTTTTTT.

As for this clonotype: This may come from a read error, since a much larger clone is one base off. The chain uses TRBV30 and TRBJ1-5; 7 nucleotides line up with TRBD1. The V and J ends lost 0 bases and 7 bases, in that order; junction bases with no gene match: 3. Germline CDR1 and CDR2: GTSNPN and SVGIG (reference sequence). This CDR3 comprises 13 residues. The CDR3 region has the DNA TGTGCCTGGAGTGTACAGGGACAGCAGCCCCAGCATTTT. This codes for CAWSVQGQQPQHF.

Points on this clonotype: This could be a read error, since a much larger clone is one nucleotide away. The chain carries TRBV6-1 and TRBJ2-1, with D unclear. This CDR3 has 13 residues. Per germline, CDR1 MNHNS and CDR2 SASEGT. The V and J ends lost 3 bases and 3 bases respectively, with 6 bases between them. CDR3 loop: CASSETFYNEQFF. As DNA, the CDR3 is TGTGCCAGCAGTGAGACGTTCTACAATGAGCAGTTCTTC.